A selection of T cell receptor beta chains follows, all from one sample in a study of response to subunit inactivated influenza vaccine. From the RT-PCR reads, TCRdb called clonotypes with MiXCR, one entry per CDR3 protein. The sample lists about 650,000 distinct CDR3 sequences, about 14% occurring once. The starting material was PBMCs from blood, obtained roughly 2 weeks before vaccination. Every receptor here comes from a middle-aged man who received an inactivated influenza vaccine. The CDR3 runs from the conserved cysteine through the conserved F or W. A D gene is named only where the DNA matches it firmly. Size is omitted from some rows. Given values are once, few, many or a class for expanded clones.

v_call: TRBV7-8
d_call: TRBD2
j_call: TRBJ2-1
clone_size: many
cdr3_nt: TGTGCCAGCAGCCCCGAGCGGGGGGGCATATCCTCCAATGAGCAGTTCTTC
cdr3_aa: CASSPERGGISSNEQFF

v_call: TRBV10-3
d_call: TRBD1
j_call: TRBJ1-1
clone_size: many
cdr3_nt: TGTGCCATCAGCGAGAGAACAGGGGCGAACACTGAAGCTTTCTTT
cdr3_aa: CAISERTGANTEAFF

v_call: TRBV24-1
d_call: TRBD1
j_call: TRBJ2-5
clone_size: .
cdr3_nt: TGTGCCACCCGACAGGGGGCTGCAGAGACCCAGTACTTC
cdr3_aa: CATRQGAAETQYF

v_call: TRBV5-5
d_call: .
j_call: TRBJ2-1
clone_size: few
cdr3_nt: TGTGCCAGCAGCTACACAGGGAGCAATGAGCAGTTCTTC
cdr3_aa: CASSYTGSNEQFF

v_call: TRBV6-5
d_call: .
j_call: TRBJ1-5
clone_size: .
cdr3_nt: TGTGCCAGCAGTTACAATGTAGGGAATCAGCCCCAGCATTTT
cdr3_aa: CASSYNVGNQPQHF

v_call: TRBV20-1
d_call: .
j_call: TRBJ2-7
clone_size: .
cdr3_nt: TGCAGTGCTAGGGACCCCAGAGCGGGACACCCCTACGAGCAGTACTTC
cdr3_aa: CSARDPRAGHPYEQYF

v_call: TRBV12-5
d_call: TRBD2
j_call: TRBJ2-1
clone_size: few
cdr3_nt: TGTGCTAGTGGTTTGGTTCTTGGACTAGCGGGCCCCAATGAGCAGTTCTTC
cdr3_aa: CASGLVLGLAGPNEQFF

v_call: TRBV7-2
d_call: .
j_call: TRBJ2-2
clone_size: .
cdr3_nt: TGTGCCAGCAGCTTAGGCAGGGCAAAATTCACCGGGGAGCTGTTTTTT
cdr3_aa: CASSLGRAKFTGELFF

v_call: TRBV20-1
d_call: TRBD1
j_call: TRBJ2-5
clone_size: few
cdr3_nt: TGCAGTGCCCGAGGCAACAGGGGATACCAAGAGACCCAGTACTTC
cdr3_aa: CSARGNRGYQETQYF

v_call: TRBV5-6
d_call: .
j_call: TRBJ2-1
clone_size: .
cdr3_nt: TGTGCCAGCAGCTTGGAGTGGGGAGCGTCTGAGCAGTTCTTC
cdr3_aa: CASSLEWGASEQFF

v_call: TRBV5-1
d_call: .
j_call: TRBJ1-3
clone_size: few
cdr3_nt: TGCGCCAGCAGCTTGGGACCACCCTCTGGAAACACCATATATTTT
cdr3_aa: CASSLGPPSGNTIYF

v_call: TRBV7-3
d_call: .
j_call: TRBJ2-7
clone_size: few
cdr3_nt: TGTGCCAGCAGCTTAAACGAGGGAAACGAGCAGTACTTC
cdr3_aa: CASSLNEGNEQYF

v_call: TRBV12-3/TRBV12-4
d_call: TRBD2
j_call: TRBJ2-3
clone_size: .
cdr3_nt: TGTGCCAGCGATGGACTAGCGGGGGCCGTAGGTAGCACAGATACGCAGTATTTT
cdr3_aa: CASDGLAGAVGSTDTQYF

v_call: TRBV7-9
d_call: TRBD2
j_call: TRBJ2-7
clone_size: .
cdr3_nt: TGTGCCAGCAGCTCGACTAGCTTTTCTCCCTACGAGCAGTACTTC
cdr3_aa: CASSSTSFSPYEQYF

v_call: TRBV20-1
d_call: TRBD2
j_call: TRBJ2-5
clone_size: many
cdr3_nt: TGCAGTGCCCTTGGACTAGCCGGAACCCAGTACTTC
cdr3_aa: CSALGLAGTQYF

v_call: TRBV7-8
d_call: .
j_call: TRBJ2-7
clone_size: many
cdr3_nt: TGTGCCAGCAGCGTACAGCAGGGCTACGAGCAGTACTTC
cdr3_aa: CASSVQQGYEQYF

v_call: TRBV20-1
d_call: .
j_call: TRBJ2-7
clone_size: .
cdr3_nt: TGCAGTGCCTCAACTTTGGTTGGACACAGCGCTTTC
cdr3_aa: CSASTLVGHSAF

v_call: TRBV6-2/TRBV6-3
d_call: TRBD2
j_call: TRBJ2-3
clone_size: .
cdr3_nt: TGTGCCAGCAGTTACGGGGGGGACACAGATACGCAGTATTTT
cdr3_aa: CASSYGGDTDTQYF

v_call: TRBV12-3/TRBV12-4
d_call: TRBD1
j_call: TRBJ1-1
clone_size: .
cdr3_nt: TGTGCCAGCAACCCGAGGGACAGTGAAGCTTTCTTT
cdr3_aa: CASNPRDSEAFF

v_call: TRBV12-3/TRBV12-4
d_call: .
j_call: TRBJ1-1
clone_size: .
cdr3_nt: TGTGCCAGCAGTTCCCAAGGTATGGGAATAGGTGGCACTGAAGCTTTCTTT
cdr3_aa: CASSSQGMGIGGTEAFF

v_call: TRBV7-2
d_call: TRBD2
j_call: TRBJ2-5
clone_size: few
cdr3_nt: TGTGCCAGCAGCCCCCCGGGAGGTAGTTCCCAGTACTTC
cdr3_aa: CASSPPGGSSQYF

v_call: TRBV28
d_call: .
j_call: TRBJ1-6
clone_size: .
cdr3_nt: TGTGCCAGCAGCTCTTCGGTTAATTCACCCCTCCACTTT
cdr3_aa: CASSSSVNSPLHF

v_call: TRBV15
d_call: TRBD1
j_call: TRBJ2-1
clone_size: few
cdr3_nt: TGTGCCACCAGCAGAGATGGAACAGGGGGCTACAATGAGCAGTTCTTC
cdr3_aa: CATSRDGTGGYNEQFF

v_call: TRBV28
d_call: TRBD2
j_call: TRBJ2-1
clone_size: few
cdr3_nt: TGTGCCAGCAGTTCGACTAGCGGGAGTTCTTTCAATGAGCAGTTCTTC
cdr3_aa: CASSSTSGSSFNEQFF

v_call: TRBV6-1
d_call: .
j_call: TRBJ1-6
clone_size: few
cdr3_nt: TGTGCCAGCAGTCGGACTCAGGGGTATAATTCACCCCTCCACTTT
cdr3_aa: CASSRTQGYNSPLHF

v_call: TRBV28
d_call: TRBD2
j_call: TRBJ2-3
clone_size: few
cdr3_nt: TGTGCCAGCAATAGCGGGGGGACCACAGATACGCAGTATTTT
cdr3_aa: CASNSGGTTDTQYF

v_call: TRBV6-5
d_call: .
j_call: TRBJ1-6
clone_size: many
cdr3_nt: TGTGCCAGCAGTTACTCAGGGACTAATTCACCCCTCCACTTT
cdr3_aa: CASSYSGTNSPLHF